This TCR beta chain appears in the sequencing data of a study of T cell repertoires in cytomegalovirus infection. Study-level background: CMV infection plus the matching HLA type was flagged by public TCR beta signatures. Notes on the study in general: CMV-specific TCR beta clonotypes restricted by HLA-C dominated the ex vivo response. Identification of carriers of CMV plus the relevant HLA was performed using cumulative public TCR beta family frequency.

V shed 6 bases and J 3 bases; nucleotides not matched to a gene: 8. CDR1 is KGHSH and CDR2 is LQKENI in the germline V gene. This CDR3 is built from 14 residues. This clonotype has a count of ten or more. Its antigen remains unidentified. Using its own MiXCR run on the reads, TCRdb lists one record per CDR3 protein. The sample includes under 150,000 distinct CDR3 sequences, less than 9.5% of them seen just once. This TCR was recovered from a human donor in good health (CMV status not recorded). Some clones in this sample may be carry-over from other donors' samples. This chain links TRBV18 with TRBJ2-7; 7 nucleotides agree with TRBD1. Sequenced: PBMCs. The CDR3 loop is CASSRIGDSYEQYF. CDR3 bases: TGTGCCAGCTCCCGGATTGGGGACAGCTACGAGCAGTACTTC.